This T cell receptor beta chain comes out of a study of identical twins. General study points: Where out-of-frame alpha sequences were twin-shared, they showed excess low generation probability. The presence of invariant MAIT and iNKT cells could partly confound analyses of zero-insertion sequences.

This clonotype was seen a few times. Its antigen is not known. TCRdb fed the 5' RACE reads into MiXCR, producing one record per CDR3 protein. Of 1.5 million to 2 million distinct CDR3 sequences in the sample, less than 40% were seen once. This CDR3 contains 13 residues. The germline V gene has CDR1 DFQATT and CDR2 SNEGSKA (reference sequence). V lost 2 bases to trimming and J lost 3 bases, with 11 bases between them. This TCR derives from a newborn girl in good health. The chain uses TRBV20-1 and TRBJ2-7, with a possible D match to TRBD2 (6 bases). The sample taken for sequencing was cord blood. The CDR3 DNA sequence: TGCAGTGCTAGACGGGGGACCCTCTACGAGCAGTACTTC. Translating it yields CSARRGTLYEQYF.